Below are 20 T cell receptor beta chains sequenced from a single sample in a study of T cell repertoires in ileal Crohn's disease (dated by TCRdb to about 2019). Library preparation employed the immunoSEQ multiplex PCR assay. TCRdb took over this immuneACCESS table, retaining in-frame rearrangements with V and J assigned. Such tables are incomplete; in checked studies, under half of the missing clones stem from an unresolved V gene, and the remainder is unexplained. This sample has approximately 15,000 clones in its table, and around three quarters of those were observed once. The ten top clones hold around 4% of the sample. Sequenced sample: ileal tissue. These receptor sequences come from an adult with Crohn's disease.

V is TRBV9 and J is TRBJ2-3, with a possible D match to TRBD1 (5 bases). Trimming shortened V by 2 bases and J by 6 bases, and 19 bases separated the two germline ends. The CDR3 loop spans 16 amino acids. Germline assignment: CDR1 SGDLS and CDR2 YYNGEE. CDR3 nucleotide sequence: TGTGCCAGCAGCGTCAGCCTAGTAGGACCAGGGGATACGCAGTATTTT. It codes for CASSVSLVGPGDTQYF.

The chain has TRBV29-1 and TRBJ2-2, with a weak D call TRBD2 (6 bases). CDR1 and CDR2 (germline): SQVTM, ANQGSEA. This CDR3 is built from 12 residues. The CDR3 loop is CSAVRGIGELFF. Written as DNA, the CDR3 is TGCAGTGCTGTTCGGGGGATCGGGGAGCTGTTTTTT.

This chain joins TRBV11-2 and TRBJ2-1; 8 positions match TRBD2. CDR1 is SGHAT and CDR2 is FQNNGV in the germline V gene. This CDR3 comprises 16 residues. V lost 1 base to trimming and J lost 8 bases; unmatched junction nucleotides: 10. The CDR3 loop is CASSLVSGGVADEQFF. The CDR3, as DNA: TGTGCCAGCAGCTTAGTGTCGGGGGGGGTTGCGGATGAGCAGTTCTTC.

This clone turned up a few times. In DNA, the CDR3 is TGTGCCAGCAGCTTAGGGGACAAGGCCTATGGCTACACCTTC. Its protein product is CASSLGDKAYGYTF. The rearrangement links TRBV11-1 to TRBJ1-2, with a tentative D call TRBD1 (6 bases). Germline CDR1 reads SGHAT; CDR2 reads FQDESV (reference sequence). V lost 1 base, J lost 4 bases, and 10 bases lay in between. The CDR3 covers 14 residues. Looking up the rest from reference TRBV11-1 and TRBJ1-2 gives the full variable domain: EAEVAQSPRYKITEKSQAVAFWCDPISGHATLYWYRQILGQGPELLVQFQDESVVDDSQLPKDRFSAERLKGVDSTLKIQPAELGDSAMYLCASSLGDKAYGYTFGSGTRLTVV.

CDR3 amino acids: CAWTEGGPNYGYTF. The CDR3 DNA reads as TGTGCCTGGACGGAGGGGGGGCCCAACTATGGCTACACCTTC. The V call is TRBV30, the J call TRBJ1-2; possible D gene TRBD1, 6 bases. Germline loops: CDR1 GTSNPN, CDR2 SVGIG (reference sequence). This CDR3 has 14 residues. The V gene lost 4 bases and the J gene lost 2 bases, with 14 bases spanning the gap.

V gene TRBV5-4 combines with J gene TRBJ1-1; D gene unclear. The germline CDR1 and CDR2 sequences are SGHNT and YYREEE (reference sequence). Trimming stripped 0 bases from V and 1 base from J, with 7 bases between. The CDR3 has 14 amino acids. The CDR3 sequence is CASSLVAANTEAFF. For the CDR3, the DNA is TGTGCCAGCAGCTTGGTTGCGGCGAACACTGAAGCTTTCTTT.

The rearrangement joins TRBV6-1 to TRBJ2-3; 11 bases map to TRBD2. The CDR3 is made up of 14 amino acids. Germline CDR1 is MNHNS and CDR2 is SASEGT. Losses at the gene ends were 7 bases for V and 3 bases for J; bases not matched to a gene: 3. CDR3 sequence (DNA): TGTGCCAGCACGGCTAGCGGGGGGACAGATACGCAGTATTTT. This codes for CASTASGGTDTQYF.

V usage is TRBV11-3 and J usage is TRBJ2-7, with TRBD2 matching over 7 bases. V shed 3 bases, J shed 1 base, and the junction held 9 bases outside the gene matches. Per the germline V gene, CDR1 is SGHNT and CDR2 is YENEEA. There are 16 residues in the CDR3. CDR3 loop: CASSLGGLAASYEQYV. The CDR3 nucleotides are TGTGCCAGCAGCTTGGGAGGTCTAGCGGCTTCCTACGAGCAGTACGTC.

V and J are TRBV10-2 and TRBJ2-7; possibly TRBD2 for D (5 bases). The CDR3 contains 14 residues. V lost 0 bases, J lost 3 bases, and 9 bases lay in between. Per the germline V gene, CDR1 is WSHSY and CDR2 is SAAADI. The CDR3 DNA reads as TGCGCCAGCAGTGAGTCGTACGGAGGCTACGAGCAGTACGTC. Its translation: CASSESYGGYEQYV.

J is TRBJ1-2 and V is TRBV5-1, with 8 bases aligning to TRBD1. This CDR3 is built from 14 residues. Germline V lookup: CDR1 SGHRS, CDR2 YFSETQ. Trimming cost V 0 bases and J 4 bases; bases outside gene matches: 2. In DNA, the CDR3 is TGCGCCAGCAGCTTGGGGACAGGGAGCTATGGCTACACCTTC. Its protein is CASSLGTGSYGYTF.

This clone has just one count. V is TRBV18 and J is TRBJ1-5; 8 bases are shared with TRBD1. CDR1 is KGHSH and CDR2 is LQKENI in the germline V gene. V trimming: 2 bases; J trimming: 0 bases; junction bases outside the gene matches: 6. The CDR3 is made up of 17 amino acids. The DNA for the CDR3 is TGTGCCAGCTCACCAGACAGGGGAGGATATAGCAATCAGCCCCAGCATTTT. Encoded protein: CASSPDRGGYSNQPQHF.

The chain couples TRBV25-1 to TRBJ1-1, with no clear D. Germline V gene sequence: CDR1 MGHDK, CDR2 SYGVNS. CDR3 length equals 11 residues. V dropped 0 bases and J dropped 7 bases, with 3 bases sitting between them. The CDR3 here is CASSEYGEAFF. The CDR3 nucleotides read TGTGCCAGCAGTGAATACGGTGAAGCTTTCTTT.

The rearrangement uses TRBV6-5 and TRBJ1-2, with D tentatively TRBD1 (5 bases). Deletions cut 5 bases from V and 4 bases from J, with 14 bases between. The CDR3 contains 14 residues. Germline CDR1 is MNHEY and CDR2 is SVGAGI. The CDR3 loop is CASSNQGGGYGYTF. CDR3 DNA: TGTGCCAGCAGTAACCAGGGCGGCGGCTATGGCTACACCTTC.

The chain couples TRBV7-8 to TRBJ2-3; 13 bases match TRBD2. CDR3 length: 16 amino acids. With V trimmed by 4 bases and J by 5 bases, 6 bases remained unmatched. Germline CDR1 is SGHVS and CDR2 is FQNEAQ. CDR3 region: CASSSLAGGLVDTQYF. In DNA form, the CDR3 reads TGTGCCAGCAGCTCACTAGCGGGAGGGCTTGTAGATACGCAGTATTTT.

The rearrangement links TRBV28 to TRBJ2-1; TRBD1 might be the D (5 bases). From germline, CDR1 is MDHEN and CDR2 SYDVKM. The CDR3 is 14 residues long. Deletions cut 2 bases from V and 2 bases from J, with 7 bases between. CDR3 protein: CASSLTTAYNEQFF. The CDR3, as DNA: TGTGCCAGCAGTTTAACGACAGCCTACAATGAGCAGTTCTTC.

The chain carries TRBV19 and TRBJ2-3; D is unclear. This CDR3 has 13 residues. Germline CDR1 reads LNHDA; CDR2 reads SQIVND (reference sequence). Deletions cut 5 bases from V and 2 bases from J, with 8 bases between. In nucleotides, the CDR3 is TGTGCCAGTAGTCCGGAGCTCACAGATACGCAGTATTTT. Encoded protein: CASSPELTDTQYF. The variable domain in full, with the rest retrieved from reference TRBV19 and TRBJ2-3, is DGGITQSPKYLFRKEGQNVTLSCEQNLNHDAMYWYRQDPGQGLRLIYYSQIVNDFQKGDIAEGYSVSREKKESFPLTVTSAQKNPTAFYLCASSPELTDTQYFGPGTRLTVL.

The chain couples TRBV6-1 to TRBJ1-5; 8 nucleotides align to TRBD1. Germline CDR1 MNHNS, CDR2 SASEGT. This CDR3 region has 19 residues. V was pared by 2 bases and J by 2 bases, with 14 bases of the junction left unmatched. CDR3 amino acids: CASSEKQGAGLRGNQPQHF. CDR3 in DNA: TGTGCCAGCAGTGAAAAGCAGGGGGCGGGTTTGAGGGGCAATCAGCCCCAGCATTTT.

The chain recombines TRBV11-2 with TRBJ1-1; D unclear. Per the germline V gene, CDR1 is SGHAT and CDR2 is FQNNGV. V shed 6 bases and J shed 7 bases, with 12 bases lying between them. The CDR3 has 12 amino acids. The CDR3 nucleotides are TGTGCCAGCAGGCGGCCCCGGGTTGAAGCTTTCTTT. Its translation: CASRRPRVEAFF.

This chain uses TRBV11-3 with TRBJ1-1, with no clear D. The CDR3 has 15 amino acids. V was trimmed by 5 bases and J by 4 bases, leaving 17 bases between them. Germline CDR1 and CDR2: SGHNT and YENEEA. In nucleotides, the CDR3 is TGTGCCAGCAGCCCACTGCCTGTGGGAGGCACTGAAGCTTTCTTT. Residues: CASSPLPVGGTEAFF.

The V and J genes are TRBV5-1 and TRBJ2-2; D is perhaps TRBD2 (5 bases). The germline V gene encodes CDR1 SGHRS and CDR2 YFSETQ. This CDR3 spans 16 amino acids. V was cut by 2 bases and J by 2 bases, with 13 bases left in between. The CDR3 bases are TGCGCCAGCAGCTTCCGGACTCCCTCCAACACCGGGGAGCTGTTTTTT. This sequence encodes CASSFRTPSNTGELFF.